This TCR beta chain stems from a study of blood T cell repertoires in COVID-19. At the level of the study: COVID-19 samples collected from the United States, Italy and Spain covered acute and convalescent phases.

The CDR3 extends over 16 amino acids. Trimming removed 1 base from V and 6 bases from J; junction bases left unmatched: 3. Germline V gene data show CDR1 as SEHNR and CDR2 as FQNEAQ (reference sequence). The protocol was immunoSEQ multiplex PCR, while the TCRdb copy is restricted to in-frame clones and leaves out a portion. The sample includes about 65,000 clones, approximately 93% of them seen just once. The sequence was collected from a man between 65 and 85 years old with active COVID-19. The chain links TRBV7-9 to TRBJ1-6; 10 bases align to TRBD1. The sequencing sample was made of peripheral blood. This CDR3 reads CASSLVGQGTNSPLHF. In DNA, the CDR3 is TGTGCCAGCAGCTTAGTGGGACAGGGGACTAATTCACCCCTCCACTTT. Complete variable domain (other parts from reference TRBV7-9 and TRBJ1-6): DTGVSQNPRHKITKRGQNVTFRCDPISEHNRLYWYRQTLGQGPEFLTYFQNEAQLEKSRLLSDRFSAERPKGSFSTLEIQRTEQGDSAMYLCASSLVGQGTNSPLHFGNGTRLTVT.